Sequencing of this T cell receptor beta chain was carried out in a study of blood T cell repertoires in COVID-19. As for the study in general: Acute and convalescent COVID-19 specimens originated in the United States, Italy and Spain. PBMCs, B-cell-depleted T cells, or T cells were the source of the cDNA or gDNA that made up the material.

Only in-frame clones appear in the TCRdb table, and some are missing; sequencing was by immunoSEQ multiplex PCR. The sample lists over 300,000 clones, more than 70% occurring once. The ends were cut back, 10 bases at V and 7 bases at J, with 17 bases in the middle. The CDR3 consists of 13 residues. Germline V CDR1 and CDR2: SNHLY, FYNNEI. The receptor's source is a man between 35 and 55 years old with acute or convalescent COVID-19. Sequencing used peripheral blood. The V and J genes are TRBV2 and TRBJ1-5, with a tentative D call TRBD1 (5 bases). The CDR3 DNA reads as TGTGCCACCTCCGCAGGGATAGGACAGCCCCAGCATTTT. Its protein product is CATSAGIGQPQHF.